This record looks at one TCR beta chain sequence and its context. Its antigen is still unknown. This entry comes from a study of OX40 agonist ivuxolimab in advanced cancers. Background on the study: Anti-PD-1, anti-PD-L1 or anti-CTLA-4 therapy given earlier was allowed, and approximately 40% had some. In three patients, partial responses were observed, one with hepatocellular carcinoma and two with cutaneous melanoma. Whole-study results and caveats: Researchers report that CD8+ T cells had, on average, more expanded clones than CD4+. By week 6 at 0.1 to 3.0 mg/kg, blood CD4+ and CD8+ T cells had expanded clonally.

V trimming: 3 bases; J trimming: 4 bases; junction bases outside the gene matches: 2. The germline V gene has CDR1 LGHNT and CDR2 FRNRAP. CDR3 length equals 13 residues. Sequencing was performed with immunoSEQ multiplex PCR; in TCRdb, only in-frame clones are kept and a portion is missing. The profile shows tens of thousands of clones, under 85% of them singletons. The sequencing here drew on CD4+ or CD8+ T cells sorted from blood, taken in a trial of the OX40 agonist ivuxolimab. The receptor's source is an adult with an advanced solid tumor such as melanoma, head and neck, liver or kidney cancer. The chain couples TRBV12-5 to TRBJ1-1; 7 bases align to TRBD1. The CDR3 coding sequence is TGTGCTAGTGGTTTCGACAGGGCCACTGAAGCTTTCTTT. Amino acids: CASGFDRATEAFF.